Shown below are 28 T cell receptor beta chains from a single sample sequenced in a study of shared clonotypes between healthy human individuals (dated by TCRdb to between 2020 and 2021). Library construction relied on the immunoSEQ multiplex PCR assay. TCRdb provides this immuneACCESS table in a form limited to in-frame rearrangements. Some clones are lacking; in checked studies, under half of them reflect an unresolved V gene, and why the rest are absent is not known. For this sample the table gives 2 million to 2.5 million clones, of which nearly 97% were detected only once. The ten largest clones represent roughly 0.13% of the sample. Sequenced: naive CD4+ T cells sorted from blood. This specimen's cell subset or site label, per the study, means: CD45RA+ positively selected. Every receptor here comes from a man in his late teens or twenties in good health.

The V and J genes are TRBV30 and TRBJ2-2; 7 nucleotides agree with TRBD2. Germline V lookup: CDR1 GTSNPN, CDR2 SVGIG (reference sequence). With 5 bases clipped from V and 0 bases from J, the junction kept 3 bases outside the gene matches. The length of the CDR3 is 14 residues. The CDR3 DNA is TGTGCCTGGGCGGGACTATCGAACACCGGGGAGCTGTTTTTT. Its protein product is CAWAGLSNTGELFF.

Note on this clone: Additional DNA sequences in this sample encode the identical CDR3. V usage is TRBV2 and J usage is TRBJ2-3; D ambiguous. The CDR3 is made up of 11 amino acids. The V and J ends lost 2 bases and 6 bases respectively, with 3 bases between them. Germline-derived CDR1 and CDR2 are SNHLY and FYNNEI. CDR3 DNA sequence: TGTGCCAGCAGTGAAAAGGATACGCAGTATTTT. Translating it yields CASSEKDTQYF.

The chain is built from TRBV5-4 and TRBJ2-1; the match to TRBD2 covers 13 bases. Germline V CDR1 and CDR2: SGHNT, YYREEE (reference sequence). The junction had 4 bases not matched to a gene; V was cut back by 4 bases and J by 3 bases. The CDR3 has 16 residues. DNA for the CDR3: TGTGCCAGCAGCCCTGGGACTAGCGGGAACTACAATGAGCAGTTCTTC. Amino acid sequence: CASSPGTSGNYNEQFF.

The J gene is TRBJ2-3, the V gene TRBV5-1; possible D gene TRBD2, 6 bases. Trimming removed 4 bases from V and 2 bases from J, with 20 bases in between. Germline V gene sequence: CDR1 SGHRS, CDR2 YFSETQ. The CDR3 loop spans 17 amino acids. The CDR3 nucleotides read TGCGCCAGCAGCCCAATACCGGGGGAGCGAATCACAGATACGCAGTATTTT. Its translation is CASSPIPGERITDTQYF. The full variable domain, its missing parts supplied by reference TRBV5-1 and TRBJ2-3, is KAGVTQTPRYLIKTRGQQVTLSCSPISGHRSVSWYQQTPGQGLQFLFEYFSETQRNKGNFPGRFSGRQFSNSRSEMNVSTLELGDSALYLCASSPIPGERITDTQYFGPGTRLTVL.

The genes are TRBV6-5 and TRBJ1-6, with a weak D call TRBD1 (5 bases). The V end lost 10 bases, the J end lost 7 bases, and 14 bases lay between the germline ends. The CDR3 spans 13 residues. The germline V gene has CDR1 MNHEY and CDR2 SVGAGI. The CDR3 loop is CAIAGTVNSPLHF. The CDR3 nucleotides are TGTGCCATCGCCGGGACGGTAAATTCACCCCTCCACTTT.

CDR3 sequence reads: CASSPTGTEGSETQYF. CDR3 in DNA: TGCGCCAGCAGCCCTACCGGGACGGAGGGGTCAGAGACCCAGTACTTC. The chain combines TRBV5-1 with TRBJ2-5; the D gene is possibly TRBD2 (6 bases). The CDR3 totals 16 residues. The V gene lost 4 bases and the J gene lost 4 bases, with 20 bases spanning the gap. Germline V gene sequence: CDR1 SGHRS, CDR2 YFSETQ. The full variable domain, in which reference TRBV5-1 and TRBJ2-5 provide the parts outside the CDR3, is KAGVTQTPRYLIKTRGQQVTLSCSPISGHRSVSWYQQTPGQGLQFLFEYFSETQRNKGNFPGRFSGRQFSNSRSEMNVSTLELGDSALYLCASSPTGTEGSETQYFGPGTRLLVL.

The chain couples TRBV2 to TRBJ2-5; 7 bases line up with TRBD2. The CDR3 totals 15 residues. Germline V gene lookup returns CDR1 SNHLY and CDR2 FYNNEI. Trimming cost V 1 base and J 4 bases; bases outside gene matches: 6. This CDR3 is CASSEVGWGGETQYF. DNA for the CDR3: TGTGCCAGCAGTGAAGTCGGCTGGGGGGGAGAGACCCAGTACTTC.

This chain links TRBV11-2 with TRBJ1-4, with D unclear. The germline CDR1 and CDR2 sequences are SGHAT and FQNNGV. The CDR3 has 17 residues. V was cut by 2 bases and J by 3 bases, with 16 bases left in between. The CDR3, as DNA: TGTGCCAGCAGCTTAAATGGGTGGGCACAGTCTAATGAAAAACTGTTTTTT. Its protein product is CASSLNGWAQSNEKLFF. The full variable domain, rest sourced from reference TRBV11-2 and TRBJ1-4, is EAGVAQSPRYKIIEKRQSVAFWCNPISGHATLYWYQQILGQGPKLLIQFQNNGVVDDSQLPKDRFSAERLKGVDSTLKIQPAKLEDSAVYLCASSLNGWAQSNEKLFFGSGTQLSVL.

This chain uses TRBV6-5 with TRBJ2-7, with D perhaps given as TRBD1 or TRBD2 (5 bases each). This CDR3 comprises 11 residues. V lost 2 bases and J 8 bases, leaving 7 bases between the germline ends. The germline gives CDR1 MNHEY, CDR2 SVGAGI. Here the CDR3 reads CASSYQGQQYF. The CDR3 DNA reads TGTGCCAGCAGTTACCAGGGACAGCAGTACTTC.

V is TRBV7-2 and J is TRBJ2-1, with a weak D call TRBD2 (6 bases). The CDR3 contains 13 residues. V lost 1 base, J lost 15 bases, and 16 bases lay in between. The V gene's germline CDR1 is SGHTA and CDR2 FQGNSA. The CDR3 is CASSLDRRGTWFF. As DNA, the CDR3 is TGTGCCAGCAGCTTAGATCGGCGCGGGACGTGGTTCTTC.

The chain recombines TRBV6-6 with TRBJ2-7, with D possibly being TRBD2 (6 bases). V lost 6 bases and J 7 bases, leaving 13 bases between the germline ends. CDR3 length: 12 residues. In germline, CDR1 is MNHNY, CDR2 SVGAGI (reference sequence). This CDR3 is CASRPRGWEQYF. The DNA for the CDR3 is TGTGCCAGCAGACCCCGGGGGTGGGAGCAGTACTTC.

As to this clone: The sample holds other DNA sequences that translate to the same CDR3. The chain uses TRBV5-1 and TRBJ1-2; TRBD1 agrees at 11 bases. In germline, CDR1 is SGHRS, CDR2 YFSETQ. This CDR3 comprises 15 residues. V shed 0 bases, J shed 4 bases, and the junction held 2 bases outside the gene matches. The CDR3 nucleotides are TGCGCCAGCAGCTTGGCCGGACAGGGGGCCTATGGCTACACCTTC. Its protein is CASSLAGQGAYGYTF.

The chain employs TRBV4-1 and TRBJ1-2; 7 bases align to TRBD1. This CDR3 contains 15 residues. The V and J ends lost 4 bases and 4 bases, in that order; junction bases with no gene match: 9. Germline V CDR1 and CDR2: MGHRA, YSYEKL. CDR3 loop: CASSPEQGRGYGYTF. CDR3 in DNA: TGCGCCAGCAGCCCCGAACAGGGGAGGGGCTATGGCTACACCTTC.

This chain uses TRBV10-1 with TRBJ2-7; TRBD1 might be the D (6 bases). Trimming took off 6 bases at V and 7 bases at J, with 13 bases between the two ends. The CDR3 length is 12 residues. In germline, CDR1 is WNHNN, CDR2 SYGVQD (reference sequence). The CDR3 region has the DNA TGCGCCAGCAGGACTTTGACAGGAGAGCAGTACTTC. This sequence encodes CASRTLTGEQYF.

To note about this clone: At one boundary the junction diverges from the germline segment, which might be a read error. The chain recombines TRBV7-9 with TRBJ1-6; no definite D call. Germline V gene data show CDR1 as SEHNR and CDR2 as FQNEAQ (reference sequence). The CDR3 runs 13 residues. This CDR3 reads CASSLVGSSPLHF. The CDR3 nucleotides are TGTGCCAGCAGTTTAGTTGGGAGTTCACCCCTCCACTTT. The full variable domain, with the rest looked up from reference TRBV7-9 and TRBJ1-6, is DTGVSQNPRHKITKRGQNVTFRCDPISEHNRLYWYRQTLGQGPEFLTYFQNEAQLEKSRLLSDRFSAERPKGSFSTLEIQRTEQGDSAMYLCASSLVGSSPLHFGNGTRLTVT.

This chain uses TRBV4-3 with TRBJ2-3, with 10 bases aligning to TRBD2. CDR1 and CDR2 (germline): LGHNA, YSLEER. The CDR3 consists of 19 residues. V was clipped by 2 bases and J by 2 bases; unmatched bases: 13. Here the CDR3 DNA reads TGCGCCAGCAGCCAAAGGCGGCTAGCGGGAGCAAAATTCACAGATACGCAGTATTTT. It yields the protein CASSQRRLAGAKFTDTQYF.

The CDR3 region is CASRTGTDYNSPLHF. CDR3 nucleotide sequence: TGTGCCAGCAGAACCGGGACAGACTATAATTCACCCCTCCACTTT. The gene calls are TRBV27 and TRBJ1-6, with 7 bases matching TRBD1. Germline CDR1 MNHEY, CDR2 SMNVEV (reference sequence). Unmatched junction bases numbered 5, after V lost 6 bases and J lost 3 bases. The length of the CDR3 is 15 residues.

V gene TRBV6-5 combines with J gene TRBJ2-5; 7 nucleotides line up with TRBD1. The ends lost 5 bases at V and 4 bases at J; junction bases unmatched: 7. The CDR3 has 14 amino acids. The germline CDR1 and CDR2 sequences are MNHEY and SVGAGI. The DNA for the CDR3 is TGTGCCAGCAGTACCACAGGGGTAGGAGAGACCCAGTACTTC. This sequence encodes CASSTTGVGETQYF.

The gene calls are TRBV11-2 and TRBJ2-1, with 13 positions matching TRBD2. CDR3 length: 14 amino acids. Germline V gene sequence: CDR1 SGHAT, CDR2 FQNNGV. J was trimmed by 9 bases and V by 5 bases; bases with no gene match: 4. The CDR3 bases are TGTGCCAGCAGCCCGGGACTAGCGGGAACTGAGCAGTTCTTC. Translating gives CASSPGLAGTEQFF. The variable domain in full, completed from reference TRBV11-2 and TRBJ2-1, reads EAGVAQSPRYKIIEKRQSVAFWCNPISGHATLYWYQQILGQGPKLLIQFQNNGVVDDSQLPKDRFSAERLKGVDSTLKIQPAKLEDSAVYLCASSPGLAGTEQFFGPGTRLTVL.

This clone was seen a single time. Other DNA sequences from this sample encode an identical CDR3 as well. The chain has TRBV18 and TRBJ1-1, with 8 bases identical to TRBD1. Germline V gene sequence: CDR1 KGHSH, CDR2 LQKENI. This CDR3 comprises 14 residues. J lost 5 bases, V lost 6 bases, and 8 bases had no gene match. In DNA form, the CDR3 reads TGTGCCAGCTCCCCTGGACAGGGTCGGACTGAAGCTTTCTTT. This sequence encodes CASSPGQGRTEAFF.

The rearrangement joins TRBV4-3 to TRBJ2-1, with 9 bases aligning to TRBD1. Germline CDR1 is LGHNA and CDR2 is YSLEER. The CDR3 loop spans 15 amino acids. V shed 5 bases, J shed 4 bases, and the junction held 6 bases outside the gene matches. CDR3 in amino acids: CASSKGQGNYNEQFF. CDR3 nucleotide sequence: TGCGCCAGCAGCAAGGGACAGGGTAATTACAATGAGCAGTTCTTC.

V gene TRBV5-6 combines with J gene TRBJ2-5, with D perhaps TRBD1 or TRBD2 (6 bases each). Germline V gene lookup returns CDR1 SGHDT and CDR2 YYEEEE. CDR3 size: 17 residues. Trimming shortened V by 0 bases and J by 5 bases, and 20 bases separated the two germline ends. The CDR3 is CASSLGGRQGFGETQYF. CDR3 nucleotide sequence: TGTGCCAGCAGCTTGGGAGGGAGGCAGGGGTTCGGTGAGACCCAGTACTTC.

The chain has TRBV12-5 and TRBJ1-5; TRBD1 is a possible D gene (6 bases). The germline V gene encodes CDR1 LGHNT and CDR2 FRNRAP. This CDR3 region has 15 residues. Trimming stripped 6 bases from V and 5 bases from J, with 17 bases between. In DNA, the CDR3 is TGTGCTAGTGGCCCCGGGACAACCGACCATCAGCCCCAGCATTTT. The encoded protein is CASGPGTTDHQPQHF.

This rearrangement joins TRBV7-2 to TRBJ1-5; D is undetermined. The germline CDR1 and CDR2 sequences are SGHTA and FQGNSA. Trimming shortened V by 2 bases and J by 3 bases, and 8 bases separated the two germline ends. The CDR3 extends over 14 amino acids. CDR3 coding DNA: TGTGCCAGCAGCTTAATGGGGTCCAATCAGCCCCAGCATTTT. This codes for CASSLMGSNQPQHF.

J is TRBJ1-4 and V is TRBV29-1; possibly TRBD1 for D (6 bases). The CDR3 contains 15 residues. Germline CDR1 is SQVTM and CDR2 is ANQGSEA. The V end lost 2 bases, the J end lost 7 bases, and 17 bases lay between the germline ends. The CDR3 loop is CSVEPQPGEGEKLFF. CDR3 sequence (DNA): TGCAGCGTTGAACCCCAGCCAGGGGAAGGTGAAAAACTGTTTTTT.

CDR3 sequence reads: CASSPRDISFAYNEQFF. DNA for the CDR3: TGTGCCAGCTCACCCCGGGACATTTCCTTCGCCTACAATGAGCAGTTCTTC. The V and J genes are TRBV18 and TRBJ2-1; D possibly corresponds to TRBD1 (6 bases). Trimming stripped 3 bases from V and 2 bases from J, with 17 bases between. CDR3 length equals 17 residues. Per the germline V gene, CDR1 is KGHSH and CDR2 is LQKENI.

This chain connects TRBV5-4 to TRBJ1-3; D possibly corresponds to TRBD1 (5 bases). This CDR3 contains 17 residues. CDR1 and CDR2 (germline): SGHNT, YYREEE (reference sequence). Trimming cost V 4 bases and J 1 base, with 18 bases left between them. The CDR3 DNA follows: TGTGCCAGCAGCCGGGTTGTGGGAGGGACGTCTGGAAACACCATATATTTT. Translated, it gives CASSRVVGGTSGNTIYF.

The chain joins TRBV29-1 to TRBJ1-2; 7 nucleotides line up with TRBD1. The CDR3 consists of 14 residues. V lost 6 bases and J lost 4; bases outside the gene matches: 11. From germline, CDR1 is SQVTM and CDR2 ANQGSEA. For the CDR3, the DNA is TGCAGCGTCGTTAACAGGGGTGGGGGCTATGGCTACACCTTC. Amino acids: CSVVNRGGGYGYTF.